The sequence of this T cell receptor (beta chain) was determined in a study of blood T cell repertoires in COVID-19. Study members were between roughly 18 and 90 years old and lived in 24 US regions. This clone was found many times. The data were produced by immunoSEQ multiplex PCR, yet TCRdb's version contains in-frame clones alone and is incomplete. The sample consists of some 210,000 clones, about 81% of them appearing once. This CDR3 is built from 14 residues. V shed 3 bases, J shed 5 bases, and the junction held 5 bases outside the gene matches. Germline V CDR1 and CDR2: SGDLS, YYNGEE. The chain carries TRBV9 and TRBJ2-1; 7 nucleotides match TRBD1. This clonotype was obtained from a man aged 40-49 years who had recovered from COVID-19. The sequenced sample was PBMCs or T cells enriched from blood (not recorded which). The CDR3 reads CASSGMGQNNEQFF. DNA of the CDR3: TGTGCCAGCAGCGGGATGGGACAGAACAATGAGCAGTTCTTC.